The rows below give T cell receptor beta chains drawn from one sample of a study of T cell repertoires in cytomegalovirus infection. TCRdb reprocessed the reads with MiXCR, giving one entry per CDR3 protein. The top ten clones hold roughly 15% of a sample with nearly 450,000 distinct CDR3 sequences, around 32% of them seen once. The sequencing sample was made of PBMCs. Every receptor here comes from a human donor in good health (CMV status not recorded). Some clones in this sample may be carry-over from other donors' samples. The CDR3 runs from the conserved cysteine through the conserved F or W. A D gene is named only where the DNA matches it firmly. Size is omitted from some rows. Given values are once, few, many or a class for expanded clones.

v_gene	d_gene	j_gene	abundance	CDR3aa	CDR3nt
TRBV20-1	TRBD1	TRBJ2-1	.	CSAHLPGQRYNEQFF	TGCAGTGCCCACCTGCCGGGACAGAGATACAATGAGCAGTTCTTC
TRBV7-2	.	TRBJ1-4	.	CASSPEWAANEKLFF	TGTGCCAGCAGCCCCGAGTGGGCCGCTAATGAAAAACTGTTTTTT
TRBV15	.	TRBJ1-1	.	CSTSRVGAAEEAFF	TGTTCCACCAGCAGAGTAGGGGCGGCCGAGGAAGCTTTCTTT
TRBV20-1	.	TRBJ2-3	.	CSATGAVPSSTDTQYF	TGCAGTGCTACTGGGGCGGTTCCTTCTAGCACAGATACGCAGTATTTT
TRBV6-5	.	TRBJ1-1	.	CASSYGRGTEAFF	TGTGCCAGCAGTTACGGCAGAGGCACTGAAGCTTTCTTT
TRBV7-2	.	TRBJ1-1	many	CASSLQENTEAFF	TGTGCCAGCAGCTTACAGGAGAACACTGAAGCTTTCTTT
TRBV7-9	.	TRBJ2-2	.	CASSSTAPNTGELFF	TGTGCCAGCAGCTCCACGGCGCCGAACACCGGGGAGCTGTTTTTT
TRBV27	.	TRBJ2-3	few	CASKVWSGSTDTQYF	TGTGCCAGCAAGGTTTGGAGCGGGAGCACAGATACGCAGTATTTT
TRBV18	.	TRBJ2-1	.	CASSPFDSFSETYNEQFF	TGTGCCAGCTCACCGTTTGACAGTTTCTCTGAGACATACAATGAGCAGTTCTTC
TRBV7-6	.	TRBJ2-5	many	CASSLVRYQETQYF	TGTGCCAGCAGCTTAGTCCGGTACCAAGAGACCCAGTACTTC
TRBV2	.	TRBJ2-3	.	CASTEPGTADTQYF	TGTGCCAGCACCGAACCCGGGACGGCAGATACGCAGTATTTT
TRBV6-2/TRBV6-3	TRBD2	TRBJ2-1	.	CASIPGGSSYNEQFF	TGTGCCAGCATACCGGGGGGGAGCTCCTACAATGAGCAGTTCTTC
TRBV12-3/TRBV12-4	TRBD1	TRBJ2-7	once	CASSWGTGESEQYF	TGTGCCAGCAGTTGGGGAACAGGGGAGAGCGAGCAGTACTTC
TRBV18	.	TRBJ1-1	.	CASSPPGVRTEAFF	TGTGCCAGCTCACCTCCCGGTGTACGCACTGAAGCTTTCTTT
TRBV7-6	.	TRBJ2-7	many	CASSPQPMDEQYF	TGTGCCAGCAGCCCCCAACCCATGGACGAGCAGTACTTC
TRBV10-3	.	TRBJ2-3	.	CAISESYRVDTQYF	TGTGCCATCAGTGAGTCATACAGGGTCGATACGCAGTATTTT
TRBV4-2	.	TRBJ1-5	.	CASSQVGGYQPQHF	TGTGCCAGCAGCCAAGTTGGAGGATATCAGCCCCAGCATTTT
TRBV24-1	TRBD2	TRBJ2-5	few	CATSVGTGGQTQYF	TGTGCCACCAGTGTTGGGACGGGAGGACAAACCCAGTACTTC
TRBV4-1	.	TRBJ1-5	many	CASSQVGGRGLNQPQHF	TGCGCCAGCAGCCAAGTGGGGGGCAGGGGTTTAAATCAGCCCCAGCATTTT
TRBV20-1	.	TRBJ1-3	.	CSAHRDSGNTIYF	TGCAGTGCTCACAGGGACTCTGGAAACACCATATATTTT
TRBV13	.	TRBJ2-3	.	CASSPWDGTDTQYF	TGTGCCAGCAGCCCCTGGGATGGCACAGATACGCAGTATTTT
TRBV28	TRBD2	TRBJ2-3	.	CASSLERGERADTQYF	TGTGCCAGCAGTTTAGAGCGGGGGGAAAGAGCAGATACGCAGTATTTT
TRBV14	.	TRBJ1-1	few	CASSQDWGEVGTEAFF	TGTGCCAGCAGCCAAGATTGGGGGGAAGTAGGGACTGAAGCTTTCTTT
TRBV5-1	.	TRBJ2-2	.	CASSLARIGGEPGELFF	TGCGCCAGCAGCTTGGCCCGGATCGGGGGAGAGCCTGGGGAGCTGTTTTTT
TRBV20-1	.	TRBJ2-5	few	CSAGGRQETQYF	TGCAGTGCTGGGGGGCGGCAAGAGACCCAGTACTTC
TRBV28	TRBD2	TRBJ2-1	.	CASSLLGTRLFDEQFF	TGTGCCAGCAGTTTATTAGGGACTAGACTCTTTGATGAGCAGTTCTTC
TRBV28	.	TRBJ1-2	few	CASSLGLGAGLGYGYTF	TGTGCCAGCAGTTTAGGCCTGGGGGCAGGGTTAGGCTATGGCTACACCTTC
TRBV6-1	TRBD2	TRBJ2-3	.	CASSEPGTSGELDF	TGTGCCAGCAGTGAACCCGGGACTAGCGGGGAGTTGGATTTT
TRBV2	TRBD1	TRBJ1-1	once	CASSDWAGGEDEAFF	TGTGCCAGCAGTGATTGGGCAGGGGGCGAGGATGAAGCTTTCTTT
TRBV28	TRBD1	TRBJ1-4	.	CASSPFGTGVEKLFF	TGTGCCAGCAGCCCCTTCGGGACAGGGGTTGAAAAACTGTTTTTT
TRBV6-5	.	TRBJ1-5	many	CASSYSAAQNQPQHF	TGTGCCAGCAGTTACTCGGCCGCGCAGAATCAGCCCCAGCATTTT
TRBV19	TRBD2	TRBJ2-3	few	CASTGTSAPTDTQYF	TGTGCCAGTACCGGGACTAGTGCACCCACAGATACGCAGTATTTT
TRBV27	TRBD2	TRBJ2-7	once	CASRRSGGVEQYF	TGTGCCAGCAGACGTAGCGGGGGGGTTGAGCAGTACTTC